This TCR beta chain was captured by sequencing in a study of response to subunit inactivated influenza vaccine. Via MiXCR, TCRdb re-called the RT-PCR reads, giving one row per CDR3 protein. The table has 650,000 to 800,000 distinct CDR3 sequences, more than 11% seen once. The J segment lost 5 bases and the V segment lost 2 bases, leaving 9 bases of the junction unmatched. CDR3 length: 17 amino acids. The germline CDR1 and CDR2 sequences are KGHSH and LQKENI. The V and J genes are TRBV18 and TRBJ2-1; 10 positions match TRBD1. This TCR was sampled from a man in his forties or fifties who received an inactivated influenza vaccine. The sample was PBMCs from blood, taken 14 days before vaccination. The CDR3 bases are TGTGCCAGCTCACCAACCTTTCCGGGACAGGGGAACAATGAGCAGTTCTTC. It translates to CASSPTFPGQGNNEQFF.